This TCR beta chain comes out of a study of cytomegalovirus exposure and HLA in healthy donors. Germline trimming cut 2 bases from V and 3 bases from J; bases unmatched to any gene: 7. Germline CDR1 GTSNPN, CDR2 SVGIG (reference sequence). There are 15 residues in the CDR3. Comments on this clone: Antigen specificity is unknown.

Researchers ran the PCR with 60 Vbeta and 13 Jbeta primers. TCRdb's copy holds only in-frame clones and misses some; the assay was immunoSEQ multiplex PCR. The sample includes 150,000 to 200,000 clones, roughly four fifths of them seen just once. General observations from the study: In a later analysis, 15,000 to 20,000 TCR beta sequences were associated with HLA alleles at 0.05 false discovery rate. Specific recognition of CMV antigens was confirmed in vitro for three chains (all CMV-associated). Most of the TCR beta V segments (in an earlier analysis) were productive either about 87% or about 30% of the time.

Though probably carrying unrecorded immune exposures, donors were nominally healthy at sampling. The sequence was collected from a woman aged 35 to 49 in good health and CMV-seronegative. This rearrangement joins TRBV30 to TRBJ1-3; 7 bases align to TRBD1. The sequencing sample was made of PBMCs. The CDR3 DNA reads TGTGCCTGGAGTACAGGGGAAAATGTTGGAAACACCATATATTTT. It codes for CAWSTGENVGNTIYF.